This T cell receptor (beta chain) came from a study of OX40 agonist ivuxolimab in advanced cancers. Germline-derived CDR1 and CDR2 are SGHRS and YFSETQ. This CDR3 is built from 17 residues. A remark on this clone: What it binds is not known.

Study conclusions and caveats: Some patients without response likewise showed low normalized clonal expansion.

Repertoires were generated with immunoSEQ multiplex PCR, while TCRdb's copy carries only in-frame clones and drops some. Seen here are 89,000 or so clones, around nine tenths observed once, and the top ten hold about 0.78%. Systemic immunosuppression or a history of autoimmune disease excluded patients. Sampled blood was obtained at baseline, cycle 4 day 1, and cycle 7 day 1. The clonotype was recovered from an adult with an advanced solid tumor such as melanoma, head and neck, liver or kidney cancer. The sample was CD4+ or CD8+ T cells sorted from blood, taken in a trial of the OX40 agonist ivuxolimab. This rearrangement joins TRBV5-1 to TRBJ2-5; 11 bases are shared with TRBD2. With the DNA end fitting TRBJ2-7 better, the J assignment may be wrong. CDR3 in DNA: TGCGCCAGCAGCTTGGCAACTAGCGGGAGTGTGTCCTACGAGCAGTACTTC. Translation: CASSLATSGSVSYEQYF.